What follows describes a single T cell receptor beta chain. CD8 cells classed as naive were CD45RO-negative and positively selected for CCR7, excluding terminally differentiated effector memory CD45RA+ cells. These data are taken from a study of shared clonotypes between healthy human individuals. Germline CDR1 and CDR2: SEHNR and FQNEAQ (reference sequence). This CDR3 region has 15 residues. V dropped 3 bases and J dropped 3 bases, with 13 bases sitting between them. Using immunoSEQ multiplex PCR, the repertoire was profiled, and TCRdb retains in-frame clones only, with some absent. Among about 1,800,000 clones listed, roughly 95% were seen once.

J is TRBJ2-3 and V is TRBV7-9, with TRBD2 as a possible D gene (5 bases). The clonotype originates from a man aged 18 to 29 in good health. Material for sequencing was naive CD8+ T cells sorted from blood. In nucleotides, the CDR3 is TGTGCCAGCAGCTTTTTAGGAGGAGGAACAGATACGCAGTATTTT. It codes for CASSFLGGGTDTQYF.